The T cell receptor beta chain under discussion was sequenced for a study of blood T cells in healthy people across ages. About the study: There was about one barcoded beta molecule captured by template switching per two T cells. Study results and caveats: Conclusively comparing naive with antigen-experienced cells was impossible with unsorted PBMCs. In the absence of known donor CMV status, changes in expanded clonotypes were possibly confounded.

This clonotype came up once. The antigen is unknown. The length of the CDR3 is 14 residues. V lost 3 bases to trimming and J lost 3 bases; unmatched junction nucleotides: 7. Germline CDR1 and CDR2: DFQATT and SNEGSKA (reference sequence). Next came a second PCR, run for roughly 6 to 11 cycles, which used a sample-barcoded 5' primer along with a J-beta primer mix. TCRdb ran MiXCR on the 5' RACE reads and lists one entry per CDR3 protein. The table includes about 1.5 million distinct CDR3 sequences, about 45% detected once. Individuals who donated were healthy Caucasians from Russia aged about 6 to 100. The V gene is TRBV20-1, the J gene TRBJ2-7; 8 bases map to TRBD2. Sequenced: blood. The receptor's source is a woman between 18 and 29 years old in good health. The CDR3 reads CSASREGRDYEQYF. Here the CDR3 DNA reads TGCAGTGCTAGCCGGGAGGGCCGCGACTACGAGCAGTACTTC.